The clone carrying this T cell receptor beta chain was observed once. The CDR3 contains 14 residues. Germline CDR1 is SNHLY and CDR2 is FYNNEI. V was pared by 5 bases and J by 1 base, with 11 bases between. Here immunoSEQ multiplex PCR was the method, and the copy in TCRdb shows in-frame clones only, minus some. The sample contains about 40,000 clones, approximately 85% of which appear only once. The sample belongs to a study of OX40 agonist ivuxolimab in advanced cancers. The chain combines TRBV2 with TRBJ1-1; D ambiguous. The specimen comprised CD4+ or CD8+ T cells sorted from blood, sampled in a trial of the OX40 agonist ivuxolimab. This TCR was recovered from an adult with an advanced solid tumor such as melanoma, head and neck, liver or kidney cancer. CDR3 region: CASSYMTENTEAFF. The CDR3 nucleotides read TGTGCCAGCAGTTATATGACGGAGAACACTGAAGCTTTCTTT.